The TCR beta chain described here comes from a study of blood T cell repertoires in COVID-19. Germline assignment: CDR1 GTSNPN and CDR2 SVGIG (reference sequence). The CDR3 consists of 12 residues. V lost 5 bases to trimming and J lost 1 base, with 9 bases between them. Clinical history as reported by participants underpinned cohort assignment. The recovered donors of Cohort 3 showed two negative PCRs, clearance, or symptom resolution. Original analysis: Quantification of nucleated cells was approximated via reference gene primer amplification. Assay: immunoSEQ multiplex PCR; the TCRdb copy retains only in-frame clones and omits some. Clone size and V and J calls were adopted from that table, with D and trimming inferred from the DNA. The data show 100,000 to 150,000 clones, 86% seen once.

This TCR was recovered from a woman aged 50 to 60 who had recovered from COVID-19. The sample was PBMCs or T cells enriched from blood (not recorded which). The chain recombines TRBV30 with TRBJ2-7, with a tentative D call TRBD1 (5 bases). The CDR3 loop reads CAWPDSSYEQYF. The CDR3 region has the DNA TGTGCCTGGCCCGACAGTTCCTACGAGCAGTACTTC.